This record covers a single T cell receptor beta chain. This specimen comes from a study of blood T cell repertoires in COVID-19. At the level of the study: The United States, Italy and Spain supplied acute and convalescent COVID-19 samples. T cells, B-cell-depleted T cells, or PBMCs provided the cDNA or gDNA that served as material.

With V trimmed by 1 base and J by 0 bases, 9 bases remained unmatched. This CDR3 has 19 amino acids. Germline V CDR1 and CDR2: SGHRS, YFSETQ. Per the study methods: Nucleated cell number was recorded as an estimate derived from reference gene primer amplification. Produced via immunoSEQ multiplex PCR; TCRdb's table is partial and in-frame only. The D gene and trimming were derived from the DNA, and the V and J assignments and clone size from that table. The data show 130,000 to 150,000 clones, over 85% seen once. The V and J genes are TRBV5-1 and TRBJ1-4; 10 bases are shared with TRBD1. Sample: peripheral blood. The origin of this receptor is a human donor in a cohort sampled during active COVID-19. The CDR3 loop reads CASSLTDRGLRATNEKLFF. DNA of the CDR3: TGCGCCAGCAGCTTGACGGACAGGGGGTTGAGGGCAACTAATGAAAAACTGTTTTTT.